The 21 T cell receptor beta chains given below trace back to one sample, sequenced in a study of spatial heterogeneity in lung cancer. TCRdb re-called the 5' RACE reads through MiXCR, storing one row per CDR3 protein. There are tens of thousands of distinct CDR3 sequences in the sample; 4.5% to 7.5% occur only once, and 22% lies in the top ten. Specified time point: blood at routine non-recurrence follow-up after resection. No cell sorting; template was whole RNA from tumor, lung tissue or PBMC. Sequenced material: PBMCs, taken at follow-up. The origin of the receptors is a male donor with early-stage non-small cell lung cancer.

This clonotype showed up many times. V usage is TRBV4-3 and J usage is TRBJ1-5; 7 nucleotides line up with TRBD1. This CDR3 region has 16 residues. CDR1 is LGHNA and CDR2 is YSLEER in the germline V gene. Trimming took 1 base from V and 11 from J; bases not matched to a gene: 14. DNA of the CDR3: TGCGCCAGCAGCCAAGGCACTGGACAGACTCAGGGGGCCCAGCATTTT. It is translated as CASSQGTGQTQGAQHF.

In its sample, this clonotype was seen many times. V and J are TRBV27 and TRBJ1-4; 10 nucleotides align to TRBD1. The CDR3 runs to 13 residues. Germline lookup yields CDR1 MNHEY and CDR2 SMNVEV (reference sequence). The trim removed 8 bases at V and 7 bases at J, leaving 4 bases unmatched. CDR3 sequence reads: CASARDRGEKLFF. The CDR3 DNA is TGTGCCAGCGCCCGGGACAGGGGTGAAAAACTGTTTTTT.

The V call is TRBV7-2, the J call TRBJ1-5; D is perhaps TRBD1 (5 bases). Trimming removed 7 bases at V and 2 bases at J, with 15 bases between. Germline lookup yields CDR1 SGHTA and CDR2 FQGNSA. This CDR3 is built from 15 residues. The CDR3 is CASNFGGRGNQPQHF. In nucleotides, the CDR3 is TGTGCCAGCAACTTCGGGGGACGGGGCAATCAGCCCCAGCATTTT.

In this sample, this clonotype turned up many times. The chain joins TRBV6-5 to TRBJ1-2; 7 nucleotides match TRBD1. J was trimmed by 3 bases and V by 6 bases; bases with no gene match: 1. This CDR3 has 12 residues. The germline V gene has CDR1 MNHEY and CDR2 SVGAGI. As DNA, the CDR3 is TGTGCCAGCAGGACAGGGTACTATGGCTACACCTTC. It translates to CASRTGYYGYTF.

This clonotype came up many times. J is TRBJ1-2 and V is TRBV20-1; a weak D match, TRBD1 (5 bases). Germline V gene data show CDR1 as DFQATT and CDR2 as SNEGSKA (reference sequence). V was trimmed by 6 bases and J by 6 bases, leaving 29 bases between them. CDR3 size: 17 residues. CDR3 sequence: CSAPIQGRMGLRDGYTF. As DNA, the CDR3 is TGCAGTGCCCCAATCCAGGGACGGATGGGGCTTCGTGATGGCTACACCTTC.

The table lists this clonotype with many counts. The V call is TRBV6-1, the J call TRBJ2-6; perhaps TRBD2 as D (5 bases). This CDR3 region has 13 residues. The V and J ends lost 8 bases and 7 bases respectively, with 12 bases between them. Germline CDR1 and CDR2: MNHNS and SASEGT. CDR3 bases: TGTGCCAGCCTAGTACCGGGAGCCAACGTCCTGACTTTC. Residues: CASLVPGANVLTF.

The table lists this clonotype with many counts. The chain is built from TRBV4-2 and TRBJ2-1; possibly TRBD2 for D (6 bases). The CDR3 is 14 amino acids. Germline CDR1 and CDR2: LGHNA and YNFKEQ. Trimming took off 0 bases at V and 9 bases at J, with 12 bases between the two ends. DNA of the CDR3: TGTGCCAGCAGCCAAGATCTTAGCGGTCCTGAGCAGTTCTTC. Translated: CASSQDLSGPEQFF.

This clonotype was detected many times. The chain has TRBV7-3 and TRBJ2-3, with TRBD1 matching over 9 bases. This CDR3 is built from 15 residues. The J segment lost 3 bases and the V segment lost 0 bases, leaving 1 base of the junction unmatched. From germline, CDR1 is SGHTA and CDR2 FQGTGA. CDR3 sequence: CASSLTGQGTDTQYF. The CDR3 coding sequence is TGTGCCAGCAGCTTAACGGGACAGGGTACAGATACGCAGTATTTT. Looking up the rest from reference TRBV7-3 and TRBJ2-3 gives the full variable domain: GAGVSQTPSNKVTEKGKYVELRCDPISGHTALYWYRQSLGQGPEFLIYFQGTGAADDSGLPNDRFFAVRPEGSVSTLKIQRTERGDSAVYLCASSLTGQGTDTQYFGPGTRLTVL.

This clonotype was counted at least ten times. The chain has TRBV25-1 and TRBJ2-5; no reliable D call. The CDR3 runs 14 residues. The ends were cut back, 3 bases at V and 0 bases at J, with 8 bases in the middle. CDR1 is MGHDK, CDR2 SYGVNS, per germline. In DNA form, the CDR3 reads TGTGCCAGCAGTGAGAATAGGGACCAAGAGACCCAGTACTTC. Translating gives CASSENRDQETQYF.

The chain is built from TRBV15 and TRBJ2-3; 7 positions match TRBD1. From germline, CDR1 is LNHNV and CDR2 YYDKDF (reference sequence). J was trimmed by 4 bases and V by 5 bases; bases with no gene match: 3. The CDR3 has 13 amino acids. CDR3 amino acids: CATSPQGADTQYF. CDR3 coding DNA: TGTGCCACCAGCCCCCAGGGGGCAGATACGCAGTATTTT.

This clonotype was counted only a few times. The chain employs TRBV12-3 or TRBV12-4 and TRBJ2-2; D ambiguous. V was shortened by 1 base and J by 3 bases, with 21 bases between the two germline ends. The CDR3 spans 19 residues. CDR3 region: CASSLGTTYFSMDTGELFF. The DNA for the CDR3 is TGTGCCAGCAGTTTAGGAACAACTTATTTTTCCATGGACACCGGGGAGCTGTTTTTT.

This clonotype was counted only a few times. This CDR3 reads CSVEDVNQPQHF. In nucleotides, the CDR3 is TGCAGCGTTGAAGACGTGAATCAGCCCCAGCATTTT. This sequence joins TRBV29-1 and TRBJ1-5; D is unresolved. With 0 bases removed from V and 4 bases from J, the gap between germline ends came to 4 bases. Per germline, CDR1 SQVTM and CDR2 ANQGSEA. CDR3 length equals 12 residues.

This clonotype showed up many times. The rearrangement uses TRBV24-1 and TRBJ2-3; D might be TRBD1 or TRBD2, each matching 5 bases. Trimming removed 4 bases from V and 6 bases from J, with 13 bases in between. The CDR3 is 14 amino acids. Germline values: CDR1 KGHDR, CDR2 SFDVKD. This CDR3 is CATSDGTHIDTQYF. The CDR3 DNA follows: TGTGCCACCAGTGACGGGACCCACATTGATACGCAGTATTTT.

The table lists this clonotype with many counts. This chain joins TRBV7-3 and TRBJ2-2; a possible D gene is TRBD2 (6 bases). The CDR3 has 15 residues. Deletions cut 2 bases from V and 4 bases from J, with 11 bases between. Germline assignment: CDR1 SGHTA and CDR2 FQGTGA. DNA of the CDR3: TGTGCCAGCAGCTTATTAGCGGAATCCACCGGGGAGCTGTTTTTT. It translates to CASSLLAESTGELFF. The variable domain in full, with the rest retrieved from reference TRBV7-3 and TRBJ2-2, is GAGVSQTPSNKVTEKGKYVELRCDPISGHTALYWYRQSLGQGPEFLIYFQGTGAADDSGLPNDRFFAVRPEGSVSTLKIQRTERGDSAVYLCASSLLAESTGELFFGEGSRLTVL.

This clonotype was found many times. The chain uses TRBV24-1 and TRBJ2-3, with 11 bases identical to TRBD2. CDR1 is KGHDR and CDR2 is SFDVKD in the germline V gene. The CDR3 sequence is 14 residues long. After removal of 9 bases from V and 4 bases from J, the junction contained 5 bases not matched to a gene. The CDR3 DNA follows: TGTGCCACCTCCGGGACTAGCGGAGCAGATACGCAGTATTTT. This translates into CATSGTSGADTQYF.

At least ten counts were recorded for this clonotype. The genes are TRBV4-2 and TRBJ1-6; TRBD1 matches 7 bases. This CDR3 is built from 18 residues. The trim removed 4 bases at V and 0 bases at J, leaving 9 bases unmatched. The germline V gene encodes CDR1 LGHNA and CDR2 YNFKEQ. The CDR3 protein is CASSPDRRLSSYNSPLHF. CDR3 DNA: TGTGCCAGCAGCCCGGACAGGAGATTAAGCTCCTATAATTCACCCCTCCACTTT.

The sample holds many counts of this clonotype. V gene TRBV4-3 combines with J gene TRBJ2-2, with D unresolved. Germline V gives CDR1 LGHNA, CDR2 YSLEER. There are 14 residues in the CDR3. The V and J ends lost 0 bases and 4 bases respectively, with 6 bases between them. CDR3 sequence reads: CASSQDYLTGELFF. The CDR3, as DNA: TGCGCCAGCAGCCAAGACTACCTCACCGGGGAGCTGTTTTTT.

This chain connects TRBV4-3 to TRBJ1-4, with D unresolved. V was shortened by 0 bases and J by 4 bases, with 15 bases between the two germline ends. Germline V lookup: CDR1 LGHNA, CDR2 YSLEER. The CDR3 length is 17 residues. DNA of the CDR3: TGCGCCAGCAGCCAAGAAGGACCAAACGCAGATAATGAAAAACTGTTTTTT. It codes for CASSQEGPNADNEKLFF.

This clonotype showed up many times. The V call is TRBV7-9, the J call TRBJ1-1; unclear D gene. Per germline, CDR1 SEHNR and CDR2 FQNEAQ (reference sequence). V gave up 1 base and J gave up 11 bases, with 11 bases separating them. This CDR3 has 12 residues. The CDR3 sequence is CASSLVVVAAFF. CDR3 coding DNA: TGTGCCAGCAGCTTAGTTGTGGTCGCGGCTTTCTTT.

The sample holds a few counts of this clonotype. The V and J genes are TRBV12-3 or TRBV12-4 and TRBJ2-2, with no clear D. V lost 3 bases and J 3 bases, leaving 5 bases between the germline ends. The CDR3 spans 13 residues. CDR3 protein: CASSFQHTGELFF. The DNA of the CDR3 is TGTGCCAGCAGTTTTCAACACACCGGGGAGCTGTTTTTT.

This clonotype was detected many times. This CDR3 is CAISPTVRAMNEQFF. CDR3 DNA: TGTGCCATCAGCCCGACAGTTCGGGCAATGAATGAGCAGTTCTTC. This sequence joins TRBV10-3 and TRBJ2-1, with D possibly TRBD1 on 5 matching bases. The CDR3 sequence is 15 residues long. V lost 6 bases and J lost 7, with 19 bases in between. Germline-derived CDR1 and CDR2 are ENHRY and SYGVKD.